These T cell receptor beta chains were read from a single sample in a study of vaccination effects on CD4 cells after COVID-19. Their recognized antigens are unknown. Measured with immunoSEQ multiplex PCR; TCRdb has only the in-frame clones, and not every one. Here the sample spans tens of thousands of clones, around 86% being singletons. The sequenced sample was CD4+ T cells from PBMCs cultured with SARS-CoV-2 spike peptides, obtained after COVID-19 vaccination. Receptors were obtained from a human donor who received a COVID-19 vaccine. Some clones in this sample may be carry-over from other donors' samples. Each CDR3 is given with its conserved first and last residue. A D gene is named only where the DNA matches it firmly. Only part of the rows carry a size: once, few, many, or a class if the clone is expanded.

CDR3 DNA: TGTGCCAGCAGCCGAGGGGGGGAGACCCAGTACTTC; CDR3 protein: CASSRGGETQYF; V gene: TRBV5-6; CDR3 length: 12; J gene: TRBJ2-5; D gene: .; clone size: .
CDR3 DNA: TGTGCCAGCAGCCAGATACAAAGACAGCTGGGCAATCAGCCCCAGCATTTT; CDR3 protein: CASSQIQRQLGNQPQHF; V gene: TRBV6-2/TRBV6-3; CDR3 length: 17; J gene: TRBJ1-5; D gene: .; clone size: .
CDR3 DNA: TGTGCCAGCAGCAGTCAGACAGGGATGAACACTGAAGCTTTCTTT; CDR3 protein: CASSSQTGMNTEAFF; V gene: TRBV7-6; CDR3 length: 15; J gene: TRBJ1-1; D gene: TRBD1; clone size: .
CDR3 DNA: TGTGCCTGGAGTGTAATCAGGGGGGCTGACCTTAACACTGAAGCTTTCTTT; CDR3 protein: CAWSVIRGADLNTEAFF; V gene: TRBV30; CDR3 length: 17; J gene: TRBJ1-1; D gene: TRBD1; clone size: .
CDR3 DNA: TGTGCCAGCATGAGGTCAGGGAAAGTGCTCGAGGAGACCCAGTACTTC; CDR3 protein: CASMRSGKVLEETQYF; V gene: TRBV6-6; CDR3 length: 16; J gene: TRBJ2-5; D gene: .; clone size: .
CDR3 DNA: TGTGCCAGTAGTATAAACAGGGGGCGCGGCGATGAGCAGTTCTTC; CDR3 protein: CASSINRGRGDEQFF; V gene: TRBV19; CDR3 length: 15; J gene: TRBJ2-1; D gene: TRBD1; clone size: .
CDR3 DNA: TGCGCCAGCAGACGCAGCGGGGTCTCCTACAATGAGCAGTTCTTC; CDR3 protein: CASRRSGVSYNEQFF; V gene: TRBV5-1; CDR3 length: 15; J gene: TRBJ2-1; D gene: TRBD2; clone size: .
CDR3 DNA: TGTGCCAGTAGTATATGGACTTCCGGATTAGCCAATGAGCAGTTCTTC; CDR3 protein: CASSIWTSGLANEQFF; V gene: TRBV19; CDR3 length: 16; J gene: TRBJ2-1; D gene: .; clone size: .
CDR3 DNA: TGTGCCAGCAGCTTAGGGCTGAGCTCCTACAATGAGCAGTTCTTC; CDR3 protein: CASSLGLSSYNEQFF; V gene: TRBV7-3; CDR3 length: 15; J gene: TRBJ2-1; D gene: .; clone size: .
CDR3 DNA: TGTGCCAGCAATGATCGGGTCACAGATACGCAGTATTTT; CDR3 protein: CASNDRVTDTQYF; V gene: TRBV12-3/TRBV12-4; CDR3 length: 13; J gene: TRBJ2-3; D gene: .; clone size: .
CDR3 DNA: TGTGCCAGCAGCTCGGGGGCAGGGTGGAATTCACCCCTCCACTTT; CDR3 protein: CASSSGAGWNSPLHF; V gene: TRBV5-6; CDR3 length: 15; J gene: TRBJ1-6; D gene: .; clone size: .
CDR3 DNA: TGTGCCAGCTCACCATTGACAGGGGGGCTCACCGGGGAGCTGTTTTTT; CDR3 protein: CASSPLTGGLTGELFF; V gene: TRBV18; CDR3 length: 16; J gene: TRBJ2-2; D gene: TRBD1; clone size: .
CDR3 DNA: TGTGCCAGCTCACCCCCCACACAAGAGACCCAGTACTTC; CDR3 protein: CASSPPTQETQYF; V gene: TRBV18; CDR3 length: 13; J gene: TRBJ2-5; D gene: .; clone size: .
CDR3 DNA: TGTGCCAGCACCATCCAGGGGGGTTCACCCCTCCACTTT; CDR3 protein: CASTIQGGSPLHF; V gene: TRBV12-3/TRBV12-4; CDR3 length: 13; J gene: TRBJ1-6; D gene: TRBD1; clone size: few
CDR3 DNA: TGTGCCAGCAGCCAGGCAGGCTGGGACACTGAAGCTTTCTTT; CDR3 protein: CASSQAGWDTEAFF; V gene: TRBV5-4; CDR3 length: 14; J gene: TRBJ1-1; D gene: .; clone size: .
CDR3 DNA: TGTGCCAGCAGCGTAGAGGGGGCGCGCGGAAACACCATATATTTT; CDR3 protein: CASSVEGARGNTIYF; V gene: TRBV9; CDR3 length: 15; J gene: TRBJ1-3; D gene: TRBD1; clone size: once
CDR3 DNA: TGTGCCAGCAATGGCGGACAGGTTAACACTGAAGCTTTCTTT; CDR3 protein: CASNGGQVNTEAFF; V gene: TRBV9; CDR3 length: 14; J gene: TRBJ1-1; D gene: TRBD1; clone size: .
CDR3 DNA: TGTGCCAGCAGCGATTCGACAGGACTTACGCAGCCCCAGCATTTT; CDR3 protein: CASSDSTGLTQPQHF; V gene: TRBV2; CDR3 length: 15; J gene: TRBJ1-5; D gene: .; clone size: .
CDR3 DNA: TGTGCCAGCAGCCAAGGTGAGGTGAGCACTGAAGCTTTCTTT; CDR3 protein: CASSQGEVSTEAFF; V gene: TRBV3-1/TRBV3-2; CDR3 length: 14; J gene: TRBJ1-1; D gene: .; clone size: .
CDR3 DNA: TGTGCCAGCAAGGAAGGGGAAGGGCCCCAGCATTTT; CDR3 protein: CASKEGEGPQHF; V gene: TRBV27; CDR3 length: 12; J gene: TRBJ1-5; D gene: .; clone size: .
CDR3 DNA: TGTGCCAGCAGTTTTTCACTAGCGGGGGTACTAAGCTCCTACAATGAGCAGTTCTTC; CDR3 protein: CASSFSLAGVLSSYNEQFF; V gene: TRBV27; CDR3 length: 19; J gene: TRBJ2-1; D gene: TRBD2; clone size: .
CDR3 DNA: TGTGCCAGCAGCGGCGGGACCGCAAAGCGGATCGAAGAGCAGTTCTTC; CDR3 protein: CASSGGTAKRIEEQFF; V gene: TRBV9; CDR3 length: 16; J gene: TRBJ2-1; D gene: .; clone size: few
CDR3 DNA: TGTGCCAGCAGCGTATCCCATACGAACACCGGGGAGCTGTTTTTT; CDR3 protein: CASSVSHTNTGELFF; V gene: TRBV9; CDR3 length: 15; J gene: TRBJ2-2; D gene: .; clone size: .
CDR3 DNA: TGTGCCAGCAGTTTGGACTTAAGGGGCTCTGGGGCCAACGTCCTGACTTTC; CDR3 protein: CASSLDLRGSGANVLTF; V gene: TRBV27; CDR3 length: 17; J gene: TRBJ2-6; D gene: .; clone size: .